Following are 18 T cell receptor beta chains from one sample sequenced in a study of blood T cell repertoires in COVID-19. The data were produced by immunoSEQ multiplex PCR, yet TCRdb's version contains in-frame clones alone and is incomplete. This sample yields some 80,000 clones, of which more than 70% are seen a single time; approximately 19% belongs to the top ten. The sample consisted of peripheral blood. The origin of the receptors is a human donor in a cohort sampled during active COVID-19.

This clone was counted ten times or more. The rearrangement links TRBV4-2 to TRBJ2-1; D may be TRBD2 (6 bases). With 4 bases removed from V and 9 bases from J, the gap between germline ends came to 25 bases. CDR1 LGHNA and CDR2 YNFKEQ come from the germline V gene. The CDR3 has 17 residues. The CDR3 spells CASSPMAGQGGGGEQFF. The CDR3 DNA follows: TGTGCCAGCAGCCCCATGGCAGGGCAGGGAGGAGGCGGTGAGCAGTTCTTC.

V usage is TRBV10-1 and J usage is TRBJ1-1; D not certain. The germline gives CDR1 WNHNN, CDR2 SYGVQD (reference sequence). This CDR3 comprises 13 residues. V was shortened by 3 bases and J by 0 bases, with 5 bases between the two germline ends. DNA of the CDR3: TGCGCCAGCAGTGATCTTATGAACACTGAAGCTTTCTTT. Translating it yields CASSDLMNTEAFF.

The chain employs TRBV28 and TRBJ1-6, with TRBD1 identical over 7 bases. Germline V gene lookup returns CDR1 MDHEN and CDR2 SYDVKM. The CDR3 is 15 residues long. Trimming at V came to 3 bases and at J to 10 bases, leaving 9 bases not matched to a gene. The CDR3 region is CASSFVGTEKSPLHF. Here the CDR3 DNA reads TGTGCCAGCAGTTTCGTCGGGACAGAGAAGTCACCCCTCCACTTT. The full variable domain, rest sourced from reference TRBV28 and TRBJ1-6, is DVKVTQSSRYLVKRTGEKVFLECVQDMDHENMFWYRQDPGLGLRLIYFSYDVKMKEKGDIPEGYSVSREKKERFSLILESASTNQTSMYLCASSFVGTEKSPLHFGNGTRLTVT.

V is TRBV21-1 and J is TRBJ2-1; the table's D gene call, TRBD2, was not cross checked with the DNA. TRBV21-1 is termed a pseudogene. The CDR3 covers 16 residues. The CDR3 bases are TGTGCCAGCAGCAAAGGACTAGTAAGTTCCTACAATGAGCAGTTCTTC. As protein: CASSKGLVSSYNEQFF.

J is TRBJ1-1 and V is TRBV5-1; TRBD1 aligns across 9 bases. This CDR3 contains 16 residues. Germline CDR1 is SGHRS and CDR2 is YFSETQ. V lost 0 bases, J lost 1 base, and 4 bases stayed unmatched. CDR3 amino acids: CASSLEGTGQNTEAFF. The CDR3 DNA reads as TGCGCCAGCAGCTTGGAAGGGACAGGGCAGAACACTGAAGCTTTCTTT.

This clone was seen only once. The chain links TRBV7-2 to TRBJ2-3; D is perhaps TRBD2 (7 bases). The germline CDR1 and CDR2 sequences are SGHTA and FQGNSA. The CDR3 length is 15 residues. The V end was cut by 2 bases, the J end by 4 bases, with 13 bases between. CDR3 in amino acids: CASSLMGGRADTQYF. CDR3 DNA sequence: TGTGCCAGCAGCTTAATGGGGGGGCGGGCAGATACGCAGTATTTT.

The gene calls are TRBV21-1 and TRBJ2-3; TRBD1 is the table's D call, not checked against the DNA. TRBV21-1 is given as a pseudogene. The CDR3 extends over 18 amino acids. The DNA for the CDR3 is TGTGCCAGCAGCAAAGCGCTTTTTGAGACAGGGCTCTCAGATACGCAGTATTTT. Translation: CASSKALFETGLSDTQYF.

The chain recombines TRBV5-1 with TRBJ2-3; 10 nucleotides align to TRBD2. V gave up 1 base and J gave up 6 bases; unmatched junction bases: 11. Germline CDR1 SGHRS, CDR2 YFSETQ. The CDR3 has 17 residues. The CDR3 DNA is TGCGCCAGCAGCTTGAGCCTAGCGGGGGAAGGTCGGGATACGCAGTATTTT. This translates into CASSLSLAGEGRDTQYF.

V gene TRBV28 combines with J gene TRBJ1-1; 9 bases line up with TRBD1. V shed 6 bases and J 2 bases; nucleotides not matched to a gene: 4. The CDR3 length is 14 residues. CDR1 and CDR2 (germline): MDHEN, SYDVKM. The CDR3 spells CASRSTGGNTEAFF. In DNA, the CDR3 is TGTGCCAGCAGGTCTACAGGGGGCAACACTGAAGCTTTCTTT.

This chain links TRBV21-1 with TRBJ2-7; TRBD2, as called in the table, went unchecked against the DNA. TRBV21-1 is noted as a pseudogene. There are 18 residues in the CDR3. CDR3 protein: CASTTRTSGGAVSYEQYF. Written as DNA, the CDR3 is TGTGCCAGCACCACAAGGACTAGCGGGGGGGCCGTCTCCTACGAGCAGTACTTC.

The CDR3 DNA reads as TGTGCCAGCAGTCACGGGGGGGGGTACAATGAGCAGTTCTTC. It translates to CASSHGGGYNEQFF. The rearrangement joins TRBV6-5 to TRBJ2-1; 8 bases fit TRBD2. V trimming: 5 bases; J trimming: 4 bases; junction bases outside the gene matches: 4. The germline V gene encodes CDR1 MNHEY and CDR2 SVGAGI. CDR3 length equals 14 residues.

The chain is built from TRBV2 and TRBJ2-5, with a possible D match to TRBD2 (5 bases). CDR1 is SNHLY, CDR2 FYNNEI, per germline. The CDR3 runs to 16 residues. Between the trimmed V and J ends, which lost 6 bases and 4 bases, there was a span of 21 bases. The CDR3 sequence: CASSSNPPGGSETQYF. Here the CDR3 DNA reads TGTGCCAGCAGCTCCAATCCCCCTGGAGGATCAGAGACCCAGTACTTC.

The CDR3 region is CASSGAGHEQYF. The CDR3 bases are TGTGCCAGCAGTGGGGCCGGCCACGAGCAGTACTTC. The rearrangement links TRBV25-1 to TRBJ2-7; D ambiguous. The germline V gene encodes CDR1 MGHDK and CDR2 SYGVNS. The CDR3 spans 12 residues. Trimming pared 4 bases from V and 5 bases from J, leaving 9 bases between.

This clone came up once. This chain connects TRBV3-1 (or the pseudogene TRBV3-2) to TRBJ1-6; 11 positions match TRBD1. CDR3 length: 17 residues. The V gene's germline CDR1 is LGHDT and CDR2 YNNKEL (reference sequence). Unmatched junction bases numbered 8, after V lost 4 bases and J lost 6 bases. DNA of the CDR3: TGTGCCAGCAGCCGTCCCGGACAGGGGGCGGGTAATTCACCCCTCCACTTT. Its translation is CASSRPGQGAGNSPLHF.

The chain uses TRBV5-1 and TRBJ1-1, with 8 bases matching TRBD1. V dropped 6 bases and J dropped 1; count of bases not matched to a gene: 5. Germline CDR1 and CDR2: SGHRS and YFSETQ. The CDR3 sequence is 14 residues long. CDR3 bases: TGCGCCAGCACTCCCGGGACAGGGAACACTGAAGCTTTCTTT. This translates into CASTPGTGNTEAFF. Using reference TRBV5-1 and TRBJ1-1 for the parts outside the CDR3, the full variable domain is KAGVTQTPRYLIKTRGQQVTLSCSPISGHRSVSWYQQTPGQGLQFLFEYFSETQRNKGNFPGRFSGRQFSNSRSEMNVSTLELGDSALYLCASTPGTGNTEAFFGQGTRLTVV.

In this sample, this clone turned up a few times. The genes are TRBV19 and TRBJ2-5, with D hard to call. The CDR3 is made up of 16 amino acids. Trimming stripped 6 bases from V and 5 bases from J, with 22 bases between. Germline V gene data show CDR1 as LNHDA and CDR2 as SQIVND (reference sequence). CDR3 residues: CASSTTWSGLRETQYF. CDR3 nucleotide sequence: TGTGCCAGTAGCACTACATGGAGTGGTCTGAGGGAGACCCAGTACTTC.

The chain joins TRBV7-9 to TRBJ2-7; 10 bases map to TRBD2. The CDR3 contains 14 residues. J gave up 2 bases and V 5 bases, and 3 bases lay outside the gene matches. Looked up from germline, CDR1 is SEHNR and CDR2 is FQNEAQ (reference sequence). The CDR3 loop is CASSPGTSAYEQYF. The CDR3 DNA reads as TGTGCCAGCAGCCCAGGGACTAGCGCCTACGAGCAGTACTTC.

The chain combines TRBV10-2 with TRBJ1-5; 11 nucleotides agree with TRBD1. J gave up 3 bases and V 6 bases, and 10 bases lay outside the gene matches. Germline loops: CDR1 WSHSY, CDR2 SAAADI. There are 17 residues in the CDR3. The DNA of the CDR3 is TGCGCCAGCAGCCCCCCCTGGGACAGGGGGTTCAATCAGCCCCAGCATTTT. Translating it yields CASSPPWDRGFNQPQHF.